Listed below are T cell receptor beta chains from one sample, sequenced in a study of blood T cell repertoires in COVID-19. Sequencing was performed with immunoSEQ multiplex PCR; in TCRdb, only in-frame clones are kept and a portion is missing. The sample lists roughly 140,000 clones; around 87% were seen once. Sequencing was performed on PBMCs or T cells enriched from blood (not recorded which). These receptors were collected from a man aged 55 to 70 who had recovered from COVID-19. CDR3s include the opening cysteine and the closing phenylalanine or tryptophan.

v_gene | CDR3aa
TRBV7-9 | CASSLVGGPFSYNEQFF
TRBV6-5 | CASREGASNQPQHF
TRBV15 | CATSRARDRAIDEQYF
TRBV5-5 | CASSNPRAGGYEQYF
TRBV2 | CASSRLQGRAFF
TRBV29-1 | CSLGQGERNTEAFF
TRBV28 | CASRRGNAYEQYF
TRBV18 | CASSPRTSGSYEQYF
TRBV28 | CAIAPTGTVNTEAFF
TRBV16 | CASSLGQTNQPQHF
TRBV28 | CASSLISTSGGYTF
TRBV12-3/TRBV12-4 | CASSFGLDVELFF
TRBV18 | CASSPRSQGNTEAFF
TRBV9 | CASSVGQGVYNSPLHF
TRBV15 | CATSGGQSIPEAFF
TRBV7-2 | CASSLGGRTEAFF
TRBV19 | CASSIAAGMNTEAFF
TRBV5-8 | CASSFGQVATEAFF
TRBV5-1 | CASSETGGREQYF
TRBV4-2 | CASSQGPGNTEAFF
TRBV19 | CASSSRTPVGYTF
TRBV25-1 | CASSEFVTSGELFF
TRBV7-2 | CASSPRTSGYEQYF
TRBV30 | CAWNQQVEKLFF
TRBV19 | CASSVRGGEQFF
TRBV7-6 | CASSHPPGNEQYF
TRBV15 | CATSRPNQPQHF
TRBV9 | CASSVGGYSGNTIYF
TRBV7-2 | CASSPGGAEQFF
TRBV6-1 | CASSELGRDEKLFF
TRBV27 | CASSRHYQNTGELFF
TRBV13 | CASSDSRGKEDTQYF
TRBV11-1 | CATSTTGGRYTF
TRBV19 | CASSILMTGGRTEAFF
TRBV28 | CASRFGDRGYGYTF
TRBV19 | CASSMGQFTGEQYF
TRBV16 | CASSRTGISGNTIYF
TRBV20-1 | CSARTLHGYTF
TRBV10-3 | CAISESGGRGNTEAFF
TRBV12-3/TRBV12-4 | CASSWGPGEQYF
TRBV7-8 | CASSRPGGTEAFF
TRBV27 | CASRSPSYNSPLHF
TRBV5-6 | CASTTRDRDYSPLHF
TRBV4-1 | CASSVTSGGHTGELFF
TRBV10-3 | CAISEPTTTYREQYF
TRBV27 | CASSPRLAGGLYNEQFF
TRBV15 | CATSIRQAEGAFF
TRBV5-1 | CASSTGTGTNTEAFF
TRBV30 | CAWSVRTGNIQYF
TRBV24-1 | CATSDSRLAGGGEQFF